In this sample, the clone carrying this TCR beta chain turned up a few times. The antigen is unknown. This sequence may be a read error, since a much larger clone differs from it by one base. These data originate in a study of regulatory T cells in long-lasting Graves disease. Whole-study context: The study enrolled newly diagnosed Graves' patients on antithyroid drugs under 3 months.

Findings and limits, study-wide: Having few samples may have compromised the accuracy. Among persistent patients, a larger number of public clonotypes were shared (about 3,000) than among newly diagnosed patients (about 1,000).

Time point reported: newly diagnosed GD, antithyroid drugs for less than 3 months. Construction of the TCR library relied on RNA isolated from PBMCs. The peripheral blood volume drawn was around 9.6 milliliters, and it was collected into EDTA tubes. The TCR beta library used iRepertoire HTBI primers with Arm-PCR amplification of CDR3. TCRdb reanalysed the multiplex PCR reads using MiXCR and keeps one entry per CDR3 protein. The sample yields 350,000 to 400,000 distinct CDR3 sequences, roughly a sixth seen once. CDR3 length: 13 amino acids. Germline V gives CDR1 SGDLS, CDR2 YYNGEE. Trimming cost V 7 bases and J 5 bases, with 15 bases left between them.

The source of this sequence is a female donor with Graves disease. The chain recombines TRBV9 with TRBJ1-2, with D hard to call. Sequenced material: peripheral blood mononuclear cells (PBMCs), taken at new diagnosis, from a patient treated with antithyroid drugs. CDR3 nucleotide sequence: TGTGCCAGCGGCGGAATCGGTCCGTATGGCTACACCTTC. It encodes CASGGIGPYGYTF.